Described below is a single T cell receptor beta chain sequence and its context. A single base separates this from a much larger clone, so it may be a read error. TCRdb re-derived calls from the reads in MiXCR, one entry per CDR3 protein. This table holds 250,000 or so distinct CDR3 sequences, 25% to 30% found once. CDR1 and CDR2 (germline): LNHDA, SQIVND (reference sequence). The CDR3 has 13 residues. This entry comes from a study of kidney transplant recipient with SARS-CoV-2 infection. The chain employs TRBV19 and TRBJ1-1; D uncertain. Sequenced material: a blood sample, taken at baseline and around day 120 from a kidney transplant recipient. This TCR came from a young adult male patient who had COVID-19 and was a kidney transplant recipient. Certain T cells may be donor cells from the graft. CDR3 region: CAGSTSANTEAFF. The CDR3 region has the DNA TGTGCCGGTAGTACCAGTGCGAACACTGAAGCTTTCTTT. The whole variable domain, filled in from reference TRBV19 and TRBJ1-1, reads DGGITQSPKYLFRKEGQNVTLSCEQNLNHDAMYWYRQDPGQGLRLIYYSQIVNDFQKGDIAEGYSVSREKKESFPLTVTSAQKNPTAFYLCAGSTSANTEAFFGQGTRLTVV.